This paragraph covers one TCR beta chain sequence. The data derive from a study of cytomegalovirus exposure and HLA in healthy donors. Trimming removed 2 bases from V and 5 bases from J; junction bases left unmatched: 5. The germline V gene encodes CDR1 MNHEY and CDR2 SVGAGI. The CDR3 is 14 residues long. PCR primers comprised 60 Vbeta and 13 Jbeta primers. Authors' data handling: A follow-up analysis tallied 73 million or so unique TCR beta chains, about 10 million shared. Profiling relied on immunoSEQ multiplex PCR, and the TCRdb table lists in-frame clones only, not all of them. The DNA was the basis for D and trimming; V, J and clone size are from that table. The data show 150,000 to 200,000 clones, 80% to 85% seen once.

Sequenced: PBMCs. This chain links TRBV6-5 with TRBJ1-1; 7 bases line up with TRBD1. The clonotype was recovered from a man aged 45-60 years in good health and CMV-seropositive. This chain's CDR3 is CASSYAKQGTEAFF. In DNA, the CDR3 is TGTGCCAGCAGTTACGCGAAACAGGGGACTGAAGCTTTCTTT.